The 21 T cell receptor beta chains reported below all come from one sample, sequenced in a study of shared clonotypes between healthy human individuals. TCRdb keeps only in-frame clones here, not all; method: immunoSEQ multiplex PCR. The table shows hundreds of thousands of clones, with about 96% occurring only once. The specimen was naive CD4+ T cells sorted from blood. Regarding subset: CD45RA+ positively selected. These receptors came from a woman aged 30 to 39 in good health.

The rearrangement uses TRBV5-1 and TRBJ2-7, with 8 nucleotides matching TRBD2. V gave up 1 base and J gave up 4 bases; unmatched junction bases: 7. The length of the CDR3 is 15 residues. The germline V gene has CDR1 SGHRS and CDR2 YFSETQ. The CDR3 protein is CASSLSAGVRYEQYF. The CDR3 nucleotides are TGCGCCAGCAGCTTGTCAGCGGGAGTCCGGTACGAGCAGTACTTC.

The chain uses TRBV18 and TRBJ1-4; D gene ambiguous. The CDR3 covers 16 residues. V was pared by 4 bases and J by 7 bases, with 19 bases between. Germline values: CDR1 KGHSH, CDR2 LQKENI. CDR3 nucleotide sequence: TGTGCCAGCTCACTTTCGACATTCACCCCCGGTGAAAAACTGTTTTTT. This gives the protein CASSLSTFTPGEKLFF.

The chain joins TRBV15 to TRBJ1-5; 8 nucleotides agree with TRBD1. Germline V gene sequence: CDR1 LNHNV, CDR2 YYDKDF (reference sequence). The CDR3 is 16 amino acids. V shed 0 bases and J 11 bases; nucleotides not matched to a gene: 12. CDR3 in amino acids: CATSRDQGAPLQAQHF. The CDR3 DNA reads TGTGCCACCAGCAGAGATCAGGGGGCACCTCTCCAGGCCCAGCATTTT.

This chain connects TRBV18 to TRBJ2-7; D is undetermined. Germline CDR1 and CDR2: KGHSH and LQKENI. The CDR3 has 14 amino acids. V lost 4 bases and J 4 bases, leaving 14 bases between the germline ends. The CDR3 here is CASSRAVQSYEQYF. The CDR3 DNA sequence: TGTGCCAGCTCACGGGCGGTACAGTCATACGAGCAGTACTTC.

J is TRBJ1-2 and V is TRBV28; D is possibly TRBD1 (5 bases). The germline CDR1 and CDR2 sequences are MDHEN and SYDVKM. This CDR3 region has 14 residues. The V end was cut by 2 bases, the J end by 4 bases, with 11 bases between. The CDR3 here is CASSLAQGRYGYTF. CDR3 bases: TGTGCCAGCAGTTTAGCGCAGGGACGCTATGGCTACACCTTC.

The V call is TRBV2, the J call TRBJ2-7; 11 bases line up with TRBD2. The length of the CDR3 is 15 residues. V shed 5 bases, J shed 5 bases, and the junction held 8 bases outside the gene matches. The germline V gene encodes CDR1 SNHLY and CDR2 FYNNEI. The CDR3 region has the DNA TGTGCCAGCAGTAACCGTAGACTAGCGGGAAACGAGCAGTACTTC. Protein sequence: CASSNRRLAGNEQYF.

This rearrangement joins TRBV10-3 to TRBJ2-3; 13 bases match TRBD2. There are 17 residues in the CDR3. Per germline, CDR1 ENHRY and CDR2 SYGVKD. Trimming took 6 bases from V and 3 from J; bases not matched to a gene: 9. CDR3 loop: CAISSGLAGVGTDTQYF. For the CDR3, the DNA is TGTGCCATCAGCTCAGGACTAGCGGGAGTGGGGACAGATACGCAGTATTTT.

The rearrangement joins TRBV7-6 to TRBJ2-3, with D perhaps assigned TRBD1 or TRBD2 (5 bases each). This CDR3 has 16 amino acids. V gave up 1 base and J gave up 5 bases, with 16 bases separating them. Per germline, CDR1 SGHVS and CDR2 FNYEAQ. The CDR3 sequence: CASSLERAMRGDTQYF. DNA of the CDR3: TGTGCCAGCAGCTTAGAGAGGGCGATGAGGGGAGATACGCAGTATTTT.

V gene TRBV6-5 combines with J gene TRBJ2-7, with D possibly matching TRBD2 (6 bases). CDR1 and CDR2 from the germline V gene are MNHEY and SVGAGI. CDR3 length equals 14 residues. V dropped 1 base and J dropped 3 bases, with 10 bases sitting between them. CDR3 in DNA: TGTGCCAGCAGTTACTTGACCGGGAGCTACGAGCAGTACTTC. Its translation: CASSYLTGSYEQYF.

The V call is TRBV30, the J call TRBJ2-7; D remains unclear. The CDR3 has 12 residues. Germline V CDR1 and CDR2: GTSNPN, SVGIG (reference sequence). V lost 2 bases to trimming and J lost 2 bases, with 7 bases between them. The CDR3 region is CAWSSATYEQYF. The CDR3 bases are TGTGCCTGGAGTTCGGCTACCTACGAGCAGTACTTC. Together with reference TRBV30 and TRBJ2-7, the CDR3 gives the full variable domain: SQTIHQWPATLVQPVGSPLSLECTVEGTSNPNLYWYRQAAGRGLQLLFYSVGIGQISSEVPQNLSASRPQDRQFILSSKKLLLSDSGFYLCAWSSATYEQYFGPGTRLTVT.

This chain joins TRBV30 and TRBJ2-1; D remains unclear. CDR1 GTSNPN and CDR2 SVGIG come from the germline V gene (reference sequence). V lost 0 bases and J 3 bases, leaving 9 bases between the germline ends. The CDR3 has 14 residues. CDR3 region: CAWSVQRFYNEQFF. The CDR3 DNA reads TGTGCCTGGAGTGTACAGCGATTCTACAATGAGCAGTTCTTC.

The chain recombines TRBV19 with TRBJ1-1, with 9 bases matching TRBD1. V was pared by 5 bases and J by 1 base, with 5 bases of the junction left unmatched. This CDR3 has 15 amino acids. The germline gives CDR1 LNHDA, CDR2 SQIVND (reference sequence). The CDR3 loop reads CASSPYRGRNTEAFF. The CDR3 nucleotides read TGTGCCAGTAGTCCTTACAGGGGGCGGAACACTGAAGCTTTCTTT.

J is TRBJ2-5 and V is TRBV28; 8 nucleotides align to TRBD2. The J call could be wrong; TRBJ2-7 is a better fit for the DNA end. The CDR3 is 15 residues long. Germline lookup yields CDR1 MDHEN and CDR2 SYDVKM. In nucleotides, the CDR3 is TGTGCCAGCTGTCCGGCGGGACTAGTTCCCTACGAGCAGTACTTC. It translates to CASCPAGLVPYEQYF.

This chain uses TRBV6-1 with TRBJ1-5, with D possibly being TRBD1 (5 bases). Germline lookup yields CDR1 MNHNS and CDR2 SASEGT. Trimming removed 7 bases at V and 2 bases at J, with 15 bases between. This CDR3 is built from 15 residues. The CDR3 DNA sequence: TGTGCCAGCATAAGCCTGCAGGGAGGCAATCAGCCCCAGCATTTT. Protein sequence: CASISLQGGNQPQHF.

The chain joins TRBV6-5 to TRBJ2-7, with 13 bases lining up with TRBD2. The length of the CDR3 is 16 residues. The V and J ends lost 0 bases and 5 bases, in that order; junction bases with no gene match: 4. Germline loops: CDR1 MNHEY, CDR2 SVGAGI. CDR3 protein: CASSYSQLAGGNEQYF. The CDR3 coding sequence is TGTGCCAGCAGTTACTCCCAACTAGCGGGAGGGAACGAGCAGTACTTC.

This clone was observed a single time. The chain combines TRBV7-9 with TRBJ1-2; D remains ambiguous. This CDR3 contains 15 residues. Germline V gene sequence: CDR1 SEHNR, CDR2 FQNEAQ (reference sequence). Trimming removed 1 base from V and 0 bases from J, with 9 bases in between. CDR3 DNA sequence: TGTGCCAGCAGCTTAGGAACGGGGACTAACTATGGCTACACCTTC. Translated: CASSLGTGTNYGYTF.

The chain combines TRBV4-2 with TRBJ1-4, with 11 bases identical to TRBD1. The germline V gene encodes CDR1 LGHNA and CDR2 YNFKEQ. V was pared by 4 bases and J by 7 bases, with 5 bases of the junction left unmatched. The CDR3 runs 15 residues. The DNA of the CDR3 is TGTGCCAGCAGCCGCGCCGGGACAGGGGGTGAAAAACTGTTTTTT. It is translated as CASSRAGTGGEKLFF.

The rearrangement joins TRBV7-3 to TRBJ1-2; D is unresolved. This CDR3 has 14 residues. The ends were cut back, 5 bases at V and 7 bases at J, with 17 bases in the middle. CDR1 SGHTA and CDR2 FQGTGA come from the germline V gene. CDR3 DNA sequence: TGTGCCAGCAGCCCTCGTTGGGGTCTGAGTGGCTACACCTTC. Translated, it gives CASSPRWGLSGYTF. The full variable domain, its missing parts supplied by reference TRBV7-3 and TRBJ1-2, is GAGVSQTPSNKVTEKGKYVELRCDPISGHTALYWYRQSLGQGPEFLIYFQGTGAADDSGLPNDRFFAVRPEGSVSTLKIQRTERGDSAVYLCASSPRWGLSGYTFGSGTRLTVV.

CDR3 residues: CASTGQGGANEKLFF. The CDR3 coding sequence is TGCGCCAGCACGGGACAGGGAGGGGCTAATGAAAAACTGTTTTTT. The V call is TRBV5-1, the J call TRBJ1-4; 9 nucleotides align to TRBD1. Germline CDR1 and CDR2: SGHRS and YFSETQ. The CDR3 totals 15 residues. V lost 6 bases, J lost 3 bases, and 6 bases stayed unmatched.

This rearrangement joins TRBV18 to TRBJ2-7, with 8 bases fitting TRBD2. V shed 2 bases and J 5 bases; nucleotides not matched to a gene: 5. Looked up from germline, CDR1 is KGHSH and CDR2 is LQKENI. The CDR3 is 14 amino acids. The CDR3 region is CASSPGTRKDEQYF. The CDR3 DNA reads as TGTGCCAGCTCACCAGGGACTAGGAAAGACGAGCAGTACTTC.

This chain connects TRBV7-8 to TRBJ2-7; D is unresolved. The CDR3 is 15 amino acids. V was shortened by 1 base and J by 2 bases, with 12 bases between the two germline ends. Germline values: CDR1 SGHVS, CDR2 FQNEAQ. CDR3 sequence reads: CASSLGTPKTYEQYF. The CDR3 nucleotides read TGTGCCAGCAGCTTAGGGACCCCTAAAACCTACGAGCAGTACTTC.